These 20 T cell receptor beta chains came from one sample sequenced in a study of cytomegalovirus exposure and HLA in healthy donors (dated by TCRdb to about 2017). The library was made by the immunoSEQ multiplex PCR assay. TCRdb retrieved this table from immuneACCESS and kept in-frame rearrangements only. Not all clones are present; in checked studies, unresolved V genes account for under half, and no reason is known for the remainder. The sample table shows 200,000 to 300,000 clones, and about 90% are seen once. 1% to 1.5% of the sample comes from the top ten. Sample: PBMCs. The receptors come from a woman in her twenties or thirties in good health and CMV-seropositive.

The chain combines TRBV4-2 with TRBJ2-1; D is possibly TRBD2 (5 bases). V lost 1 base and J 8 bases, leaving 9 bases between the germline ends. The CDR3 is 13 residues long. The germline V gene encodes CDR1 LGHNA and CDR2 YNFKEQ. CDR3 nucleotides: TGTGCCAGCAGCCAAGGATATAGCGATGAGCAGTTCTTC. This codes for CASSQGYSDEQFF.

This clone appeared a single time. The CDR3 nucleotides read TGTGCCTGGAGTTGGACAGTGTATGGCTACACCTTC. This gives the protein CAWSWTVYGYTF. J is TRBJ1-2 and V is TRBV30, with a tentative D call TRBD1 (6 bases). Germline values: CDR1 GTSNPN, CDR2 SVGIG (reference sequence). CDR3 length: 12 residues. V was trimmed by 2 bases and J by 5 bases, leaving 9 bases between them.

The chain carries TRBV30 and TRBJ2-7; 8 bases align to TRBD2. Trimming at V came to 3 bases and at J to 5 bases, leaving 27 bases not matched to a gene. Per germline, CDR1 GTSNPN and CDR2 SVGIG (reference sequence). The CDR3 runs to 20 residues. CDR3 DNA: TGTGCCTGGAGCGCCATGGCTGTTCGAGCGGGAGATGGTCTTTCTGACGAGCAGTACTTC. Amino acids: CAWSAMAVRAGDGLSDEQYF. Combining the CDR3 with reference TRBV30 and TRBJ2-7 gives the whole variable domain SQTIHQWPATLVQPVGSPLSLECTVEGTSNPNLYWYRQAAGRGLQLLFYSVGIGQISSEVPQNLSASRPQDRQFILSSKKLLLSDSGFYLCAWSAMAVRAGDGLSDEQYFGPGTRLTVT.

This rearrangement joins TRBV6-4 to TRBJ2-1, with D possibly matching TRBD2 (5 bases). CDR3 length equals 14 residues. V lost 5 bases to trimming and J lost 2 bases, with 10 bases between them. CDR1 is MRHNA, CDR2 SNTAGT, per germline. In DNA, the CDR3 is TGTGCCAGCAGTAGCGGCAACGCCTACAATGAGCAGTTCTTC. Translation: CASSSGNAYNEQFF.

The chain links TRBV5-1 to TRBJ2-3, with D maybe TRBD1 (6 bases). This CDR3 is built from 13 residues. Germline V gene data show CDR1 as SGHRS and CDR2 as YFSETQ. V was trimmed by 1 base and J by 6 bases, leaving 9 bases between them. Written as DNA, the CDR3 is TGCGCCAGCAGCTTGACAGGGCCCGATACGCAGTATTTT. Translated, it gives CASSLTGPDTQYF.

V gene TRBV19 combines with J gene TRBJ2-7, with TRBD1 matching 11 bases. The germline V gene encodes CDR1 LNHDA and CDR2 SQIVND (reference sequence). The CDR3 loop spans 16 amino acids. V lost 8 bases to trimming and J lost 5 bases; unmatched junction nucleotides: 14. The DNA of the CDR3 is TGTGCCAGTTCGTATAAAACCGGGACAGGGGGGCACGAGCAGTACTTC. Protein sequence: CASSYKTGTGGHEQYF.

The chain uses TRBV27 and TRBJ2-1; perhaps TRBD1 as D (6 bases). Trimming stripped 2 bases from V and 2 bases from J, with 10 bases between. CDR3 length equals 15 residues. The germline V gene has CDR1 MNHEY and CDR2 SMNVEV (reference sequence). The CDR3, as DNA: TGTGCCAGCAGTTTAAGACAGGTGACCTACAATGAGCAGTTCTTC. Its translation: CASSLRQVTYNEQFF.

The chain has TRBV6-1 and TRBJ2-3; a weak D match, TRBD2 (6 bases). V was clipped by 6 bases and J by 2 bases, with 15 bases between them. This CDR3 is 15 amino acids long. CDR1 MNHNS and CDR2 SASEGT come from the germline V gene. CDR3 DNA sequence: TGTGCCAGCAGGGGAGGTCTGGGCCACACAGATACGCAGTATTTT. It codes for CASRGGLGHTDTQYF.

The chain uses TRBV6-6 and TRBJ2-3; unclear D gene. Trimming removed 4 bases at V and 6 bases at J, with 14 bases between. There are 14 residues in the CDR3. Per germline, CDR1 MNHNY and CDR2 SVGAGI (reference sequence). CDR3 amino acids: CASSSQVSADTQYF. CDR3 in DNA: TGTGCCAGCAGTTCCCAGGTTTCGGCGGATACGCAGTATTTT.

The chain recombines TRBV27 with TRBJ2-2; no reliable D call. Deletions cut 0 bases from V and 3 bases from J, with 8 bases between. The CDR3 is 15 amino acids. The germline V gene has CDR1 MNHEY and CDR2 SMNVEV (reference sequence). The CDR3, as DNA: TGTGCCAGCAGTTTATCTAGCAGCTACACCGGGGAGCTGTTTTTT. It translates to CASSLSSSYTGELFF.

V usage is TRBV13 and J usage is TRBJ2-2, with D perhaps TRBD2 (6 bases). Germline CDR1 is PRHDT and CDR2 is FYEKMQ (reference sequence). The CDR3 extends over 13 amino acids. Trimming shortened V by 5 bases and J by 8 bases, and 12 bases separated the two germline ends. The CDR3 nucleotides are TGTGCCAGCAGCCTCGGCGGGATAGGGGAGCTGTTTTTT. It translates to CASSLGGIGELFF.

The chain is built from TRBV28 and TRBJ2-5, with 10 bases identical to TRBD1. V shed 5 bases and J 4 bases; nucleotides not matched to a gene: 10. Germline V gene data show CDR1 as MDHEN and CDR2 as SYDVKM. The CDR3 length is 16 residues. The CDR3 region has the DNA TGTGCCAGCAGTAATGTCCGACAGGGGGCCGGAGAGACCCAGTACTTC. Residues: CASSNVRQGAGETQYF.

This rearrangement joins TRBV13 to TRBJ1-2, with D maybe TRBD1 (6 bases). The CDR3 extends over 15 amino acids. With 4 bases removed from V and 0 bases from J, the gap between germline ends came to 12 bases. CDR1 PRHDT and CDR2 FYEKMQ come from the germline V gene (reference sequence). The CDR3 protein is CASSSRDIANYGYTF. The CDR3 region has the DNA TGTGCCAGCAGCTCCCGGGACATAGCTAACTATGGCTACACCTTC.

V usage is TRBV2 and J usage is TRBJ1-1; maybe TRBD1 (6 bases). V gave up 6 bases and J gave up 0 bases, with 17 bases separating them. This CDR3 region has 16 residues. Germline lookup yields CDR1 SNHLY and CDR2 FYNNEI. The chain's CDR3 is CASSQPRTELNTEAFF. DNA for the CDR3: TGTGCCAGCAGCCAGCCTCGGACAGAGCTGAACACTGAAGCTTTCTTT.

This clone appeared a few times. The gene calls are TRBV2 and TRBJ2-1; unclear D gene. Germline V gene lookup returns CDR1 SNHLY and CDR2 FYNNEI. There are 14 residues in the CDR3. The V and J ends lost 6 bases and 0 bases respectively, with 9 bases between them. The CDR3, as DNA: TGTGCCAGCAGCATAAGCTTCTCCTACAATGAGCAGTTCTTC. Residues: CASSISFSYNEQFF.

The chain has TRBV5-1 and TRBJ2-1; 10 nucleotides align to TRBD1. CDR1 and CDR2 from the germline V gene are SGHRS and YFSETQ. Trimming took 2 bases from V and 4 from J; bases not matched to a gene: 9. The CDR3 runs to 17 residues. The CDR3 DNA follows: TGCGCCAGCAGCTTCGCAGCGGGACAGGGGATTTACAATGAGCAGTTCTTC. Translating gives CASSFAAGQGIYNEQFF.

This chain connects TRBV25-1 to TRBJ2-1; the D gene is possibly TRBD2 (5 bases). Trimming removed 1 base from V and 8 bases from J, with 9 bases in between. The CDR3 runs to 13 residues. CDR1 MGHDK and CDR2 SYGVNS come from the germline V gene. CDR3 residues: CASSEWVRDEQFF. CDR3 in DNA: TGTGCCAGCAGTGAATGGGTGCGGGATGAGCAGTTCTTC.

The CDR3 DNA is TGTGCCAGCAGCCTCTCGGACAGAAACGAGCAGTACTTC. Residues: CASSLSDRNEQYF. The V call is TRBV7-7, the J call TRBJ2-7; possibly TRBD1 for D (6 bases). CDR1 is SSHAT and CDR2 is FNYEAQ in the germline V gene (reference sequence). The V end was cut by 5 bases, the J end by 5 bases, with 13 bases between. The CDR3 spans 13 residues. Full variable domain (missing parts from reference TRBV7-7 and TRBJ2-7): GAGVSQSPRYKVTKRGQDVTLRCDPISSHATLYWYQQALGQGPEFLTYFNYEAQPDKSGLPSDRFSAERPEGSISTLTIQRTEQRDSAMYRCASSLSDRNEQYFGPGTRLTVT.

The V and J genes are TRBV13 and TRBJ2-5; TRBD1 agrees at 7 bases. Germline values: CDR1 PRHDT, CDR2 FYEKMQ (reference sequence). V shed 4 bases and J 4 bases; nucleotides not matched to a gene: 12. This CDR3 spans 16 amino acids. DNA for the CDR3: TGTGCCAGCAGCTCCGCCCGACAGGGAGTGGGAGAGACCCAGTACTTC. This codes for CASSSARQGVGETQYF.

V usage is TRBV7-6 and J usage is TRBJ2-3; 7 nucleotides line up with TRBD1. The length of the CDR3 is 14 residues. After removal of 3 bases from V and 0 bases from J, the junction contained 0 bases not matched to a gene. Germline V gives CDR1 SGHVS, CDR2 FNYEAQ. The CDR3 sequence is CASSFRGSTDTQYF. The CDR3 DNA reads as TGTGCCAGCAGCTTCAGGGGGAGCACAGATACGCAGTATTTT.